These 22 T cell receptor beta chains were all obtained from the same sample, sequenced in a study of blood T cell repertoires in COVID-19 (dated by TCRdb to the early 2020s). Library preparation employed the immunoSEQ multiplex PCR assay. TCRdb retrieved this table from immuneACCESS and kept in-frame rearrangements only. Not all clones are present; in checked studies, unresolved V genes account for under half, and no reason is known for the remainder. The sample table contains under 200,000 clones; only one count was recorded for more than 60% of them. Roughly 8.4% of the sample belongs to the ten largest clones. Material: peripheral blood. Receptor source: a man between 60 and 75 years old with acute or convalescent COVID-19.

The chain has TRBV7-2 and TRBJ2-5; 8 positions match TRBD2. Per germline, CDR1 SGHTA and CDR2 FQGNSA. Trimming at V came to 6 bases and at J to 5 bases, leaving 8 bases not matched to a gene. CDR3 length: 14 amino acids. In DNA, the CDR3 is TGTGCCAGCAGGCAAAGCGGGGGCAAGGAGACCCAGTACTTC. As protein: CASRQSGGKETQYF.

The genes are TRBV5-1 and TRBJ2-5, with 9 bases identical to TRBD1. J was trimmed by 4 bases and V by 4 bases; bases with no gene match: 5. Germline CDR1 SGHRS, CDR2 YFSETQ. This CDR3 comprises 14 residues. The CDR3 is CASSVSGQGETQYF. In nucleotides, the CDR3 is TGCGCCAGCAGCGTATCGGGACAGGGAGAGACCCAGTACTTC.

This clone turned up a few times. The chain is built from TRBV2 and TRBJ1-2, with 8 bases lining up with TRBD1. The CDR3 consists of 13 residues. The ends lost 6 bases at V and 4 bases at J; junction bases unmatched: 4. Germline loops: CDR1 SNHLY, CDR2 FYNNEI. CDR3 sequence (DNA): TGTGCCAGCAGGGGACAGGACCTCTATGGCTACACCTTC. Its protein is CASRGQDLYGYTF.

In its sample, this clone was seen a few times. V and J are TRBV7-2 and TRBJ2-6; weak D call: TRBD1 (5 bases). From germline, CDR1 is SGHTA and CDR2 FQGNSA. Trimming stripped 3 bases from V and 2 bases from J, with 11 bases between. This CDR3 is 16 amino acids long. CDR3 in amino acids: CASSFWGAAGANVLTF. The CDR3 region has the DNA TGTGCCAGCAGCTTTTGGGGCGCAGCTGGGGCCAACGTCCTGACTTTC. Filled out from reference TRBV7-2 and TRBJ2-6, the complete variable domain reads GAGVSQSPSNKVTEKGKDVELRCDPISGHTALYWYRQSLGQGLEFLIYFQGNSAPDKSGLPSDRFSAERTGGSVSTLTIQRTQQEDSAVYLCASSFWGAAGANVLTFGAGSRLTVL.

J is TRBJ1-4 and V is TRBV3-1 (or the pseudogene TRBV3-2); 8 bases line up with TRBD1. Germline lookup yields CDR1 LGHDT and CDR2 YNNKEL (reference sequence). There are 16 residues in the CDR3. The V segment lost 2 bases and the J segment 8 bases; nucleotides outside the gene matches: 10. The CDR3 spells CASSQSQTGAQEKLFF. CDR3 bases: TGTGCCAGCAGCCAATCCCAGACAGGGGCGCAAGAAAAACTGTTTTTT.

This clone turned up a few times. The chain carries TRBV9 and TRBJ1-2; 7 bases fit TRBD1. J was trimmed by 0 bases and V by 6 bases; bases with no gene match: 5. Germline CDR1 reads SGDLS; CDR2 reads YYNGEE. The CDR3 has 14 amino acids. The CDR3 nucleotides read TGTGCCAGCAACAGACAGGGAGCTAACTATGGCTACACCTTC. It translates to CASNRQGANYGYTF.

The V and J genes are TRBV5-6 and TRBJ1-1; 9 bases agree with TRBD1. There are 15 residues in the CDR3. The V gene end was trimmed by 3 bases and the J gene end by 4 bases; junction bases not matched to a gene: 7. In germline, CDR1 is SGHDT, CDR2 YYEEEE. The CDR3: CASSSIQGATTEAFF. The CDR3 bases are TGTGCCAGCAGCTCAATACAGGGGGCGACCACTGAAGCTTTCTTT.

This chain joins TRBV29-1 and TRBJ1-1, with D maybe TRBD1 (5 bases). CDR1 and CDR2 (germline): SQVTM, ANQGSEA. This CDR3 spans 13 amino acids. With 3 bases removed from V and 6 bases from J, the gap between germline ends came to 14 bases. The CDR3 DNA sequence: TGCAGCGTTGAGGGGCAAACTATCCCTGAAGCTTTCTTT. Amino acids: CSVEGQTIPEAFF.

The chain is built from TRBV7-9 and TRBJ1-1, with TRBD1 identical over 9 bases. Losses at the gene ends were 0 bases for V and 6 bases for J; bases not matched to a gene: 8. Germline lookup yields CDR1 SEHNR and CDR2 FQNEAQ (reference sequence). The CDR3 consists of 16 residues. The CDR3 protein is CASSLASPTGGAEAFF. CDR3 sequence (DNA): TGTGCCAGCAGCTTAGCGTCCCCGACAGGGGGGGCTGAAGCTTTCTTT.

The CDR3 region is CASSVGPGGDEQFF. CDR3 nucleotide sequence: TGTGCCAGCAGCGTGGGGCCGGGGGGCGATGAGCAGTTCTTC. This rearrangement joins TRBV9 to TRBJ2-1; TRBD2 is a possible D gene (7 bases). The CDR3 is 14 amino acids. The V and J ends lost 2 bases and 8 bases respectively, with 14 bases between them. Germline V gene lookup returns CDR1 SGDLS and CDR2 YYNGEE.

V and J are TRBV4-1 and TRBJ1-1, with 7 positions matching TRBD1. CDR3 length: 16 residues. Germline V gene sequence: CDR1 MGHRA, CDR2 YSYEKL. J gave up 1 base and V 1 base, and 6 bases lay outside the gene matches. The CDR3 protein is CASSQVTGTANTEAFF. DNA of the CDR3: TGCGCCAGCAGCCAAGTCACAGGGACAGCGAACACTGAAGCTTTCTTT.

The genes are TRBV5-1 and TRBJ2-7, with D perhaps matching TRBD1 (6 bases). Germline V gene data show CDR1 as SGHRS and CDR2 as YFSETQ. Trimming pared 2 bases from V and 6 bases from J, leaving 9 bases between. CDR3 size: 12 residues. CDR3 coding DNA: TGCGCCAGCAGCTTACAGGGCACCGAGCAGTACTTC. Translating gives CASSLQGTEQYF.

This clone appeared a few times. The CDR3: CASSAEGSGRANYGYTF. CDR3 nucleotides: TGTGCCAGCAGCGCCGAAGGTAGTGGCAGGGCTAACTATGGCTACACCTTC. The V call is TRBV2, the J call TRBJ1-2; D is perhaps TRBD1 (5 bases). V lost 6 bases and J 0 bases, leaving 20 bases between the germline ends. There are 17 residues in the CDR3. The germline V gene has CDR1 SNHLY and CDR2 FYNNEI.

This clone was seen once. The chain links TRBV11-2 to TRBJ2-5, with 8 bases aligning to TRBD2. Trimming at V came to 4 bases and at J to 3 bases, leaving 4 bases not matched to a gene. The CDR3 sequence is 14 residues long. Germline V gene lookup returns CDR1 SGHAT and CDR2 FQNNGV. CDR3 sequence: CASSSGTRKETQYF. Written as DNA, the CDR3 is TGTGCCAGCAGCTCCGGGACTAGGAAAGAGACCCAGTACTTC.

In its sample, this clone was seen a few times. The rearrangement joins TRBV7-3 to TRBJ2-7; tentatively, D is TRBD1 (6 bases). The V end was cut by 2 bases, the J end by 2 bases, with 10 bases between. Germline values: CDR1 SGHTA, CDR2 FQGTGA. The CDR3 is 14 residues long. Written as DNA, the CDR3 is TGTGCCAGCAGCTTAGAGGCAGGGGCCTACGAGCAGTACTTC. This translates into CASSLEAGAYEQYF.

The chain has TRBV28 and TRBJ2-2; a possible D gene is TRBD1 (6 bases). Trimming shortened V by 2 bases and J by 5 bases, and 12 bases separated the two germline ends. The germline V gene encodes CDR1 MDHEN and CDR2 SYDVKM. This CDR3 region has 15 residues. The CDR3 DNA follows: TGTGCCAGCAGTTTAACAGGGAAGGGAACCGGGGAGCTGTTTTTT. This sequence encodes CASSLTGKGTGELFF.

The chain's CDR3 is CASSSRVQQPQHF. CDR3 coding DNA: TGTGCCAGCAGTTCCAGGGTCCAACAGCCCCAGCATTTT. This chain uses TRBV2 with TRBJ1-5, with a tentative D call TRBD1 (5 bases). V was pared by 5 bases and J by 7 bases, with 12 bases between. This CDR3 comprises 13 residues. Germline V CDR1 and CDR2: SNHLY, FYNNEI. Complete variable domain (other parts from reference TRBV2 and TRBJ1-5): EPEVTQTPSHQVTQMGQEVILRCVPISNHLYFYWYRQILGQKVEFLVSFYNNEISEKSEIFDDQFSVERPDGSNFTLKIRSTKLEDSAMYFCASSSRVQQPQHFGDGTRLSIL.

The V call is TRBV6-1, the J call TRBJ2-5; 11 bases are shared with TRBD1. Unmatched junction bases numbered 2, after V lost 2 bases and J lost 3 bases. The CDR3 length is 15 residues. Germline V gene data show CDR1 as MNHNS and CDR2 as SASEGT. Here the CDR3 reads CASSEWDRGEETQYF. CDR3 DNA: TGTGCCAGCAGTGAATGGGACAGGGGGGAAGAGACCCAGTACTTC.

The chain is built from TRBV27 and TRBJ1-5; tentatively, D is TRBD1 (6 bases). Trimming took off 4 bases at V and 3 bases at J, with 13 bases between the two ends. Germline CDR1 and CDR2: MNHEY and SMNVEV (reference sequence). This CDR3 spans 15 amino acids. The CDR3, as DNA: TGTGCCAGCAGTTCCCGAGGACAGAACAATCAGCCCCAGCATTTT. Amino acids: CASSSRGQNNQPQHF.

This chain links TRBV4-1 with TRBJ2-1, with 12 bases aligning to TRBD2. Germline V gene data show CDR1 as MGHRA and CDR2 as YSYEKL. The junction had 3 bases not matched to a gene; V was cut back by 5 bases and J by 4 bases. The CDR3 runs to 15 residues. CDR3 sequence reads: CASSLLAGGYNEQFF. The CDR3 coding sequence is TGCGCCAGCAGCTTACTAGCGGGGGGATACAATGAGCAGTTCTTC.

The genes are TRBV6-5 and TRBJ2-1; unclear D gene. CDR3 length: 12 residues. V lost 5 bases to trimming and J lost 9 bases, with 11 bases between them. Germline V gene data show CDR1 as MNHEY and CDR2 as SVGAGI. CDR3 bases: TGTGCCAGCAGTACTAATTCGGGTGAGCAGTTCTTC. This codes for CASSTNSGEQFF.

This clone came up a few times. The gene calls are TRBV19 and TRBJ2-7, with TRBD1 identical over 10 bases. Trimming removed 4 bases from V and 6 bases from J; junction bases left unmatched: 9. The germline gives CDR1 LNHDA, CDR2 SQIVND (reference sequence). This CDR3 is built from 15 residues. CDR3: CASSTKPGTGVEQYF. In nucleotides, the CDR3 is TGTGCCAGTAGTACGAAACCCGGGACAGGGGTCGAGCAGTACTTC.